The 15 T cell receptor beta chains reported below all come from one sample, sequenced in a study of blood T cell repertoires in COVID-19. Clones were sequenced by immunoSEQ multiplex PCR, and TCRdb holds only the in-frame ones, with some missing. The sample has hundreds of thousands of clones, around nine tenths seen once. The sample consisted of PBMCs or T cells enriched from blood (not recorded which). Receptors originate from a man in his 60s who had recovered from COVID-19.

The chain employs TRBV5-1 and TRBJ1-1, with TRBD1 as a possible D gene (5 bases). The V end was cut by 6 bases, the J end by 5 bases, with 14 bases between. CDR1 is SGHRS, CDR2 YFSETQ, per germline. The CDR3 loop spans 13 amino acids. This CDR3 is CASNLQGNTEAFF. The DNA of the CDR3 is TGCGCCAGCAATTTGCAGGGTAATACTGAAGCTTTCTTT.

The genes are TRBV6-1 and TRBJ1-1; tentative D call: TRBD1 (6 bases). The CDR3 has 13 residues. In germline, CDR1 is MNHNS, CDR2 SASEGT. V was pared by 2 bases and J by 3 bases, with 7 bases between. The CDR3 nucleotides read TGTGCCAGCAGTGAACCAGGGGACACTGAAGCTTTCTTT. Translated: CASSEPGDTEAFF.

In its sample, this clone was seen a few times. The genes are TRBV5-1 and TRBJ1-1; TRBD1 might be the D (5 bases). Germline V gene data show CDR1 as SGHRS and CDR2 as YFSETQ. This CDR3 spans 14 amino acids. Trimming left V 3 bases short and J 5 bases short, with 14 bases between. The CDR3 nucleotides are TGCGCCAGCAGCTACGGGGCGGGGAGGACTGAAGCTTTCTTT. Its translation is CASSYGAGRTEAFF.

This clone was counted once. V is TRBV19 and J is TRBJ2-1; D is unclear. Germline CDR1 and CDR2: LNHDA and SQIVND (reference sequence). V lost 9 bases and J lost 4, with 7 bases in between. The CDR3 length is 11 residues. CDR3 sequence reads: CASTGYNEQFF. CDR3 in DNA: TGTGCCAGCACCGGGTACAATGAGCAGTTCTTC. The full variable domain, with the rest looked up from reference TRBV19 and TRBJ2-1, is DGGITQSPKYLFRKEGQNVTLSCEQNLNHDAMYWYRQDPGQGLRLIYYSQIVNDFQKGDIAEGYSVSREKKESFPLTVTSAQKNPTAFYLCASTGYNEQFFGPGTRLTVL.

In DNA form, the CDR3 reads TGTGCTAGTGAACTACAGAACACTGAAGCTTTCTTT. It encodes CASELQNTEAFF. The rearrangement links TRBV12-5 to TRBJ1-1; unclear D gene. Trimming took 7 bases from V and 1 from J, leaving 7 bases between them. The CDR3 covers 12 residues. From germline, CDR1 is LGHNT and CDR2 FRNRAP. The variable domain in full, with the rest retrieved from reference TRBV12-5 and TRBJ1-1, is DARVTQTPRHKVTEMGQEVTMRCQPILGHNTVFWYRQTMMQGLELLAYFRNRAPLDDSGMPKDRFSAEMPDATLATLKIQPSEPRDSAVYFCASELQNTEAFFGQGTRLTVV.

The V and J genes are TRBV19 and TRBJ1-3; 7 bases align to TRBD1. J lost 0 bases, V lost 4 bases, and 9 bases had no gene match. CDR1 and CDR2 from the germline V gene are LNHDA and SQIVND (reference sequence). The CDR3 contains 17 residues. CDR3 nucleotides: TGTGCCAGTAGTACAACCCCGGGACAGATCTCTGGAAACACCATATATTTT. Its protein product is CASSTTPGQISGNTIYF.

The chain recombines TRBV7-9 with TRBJ2-2, with D tentatively TRBD1 (5 bases). This CDR3 comprises 17 residues. Trimming shortened V by 0 bases and J by 1 base, and 12 bases separated the two germline ends. CDR1 is SEHNR and CDR2 is FQNEAQ in the germline V gene (reference sequence). The CDR3 here is CASSLAVTDMNTGELFF. The CDR3 coding sequence is TGTGCCAGCAGCTTAGCAGTGACAGACATGAACACCGGGGAGCTGTTTTTT. The whole variable domain, filled in from reference TRBV7-9 and TRBJ2-2, reads DTGVSQNPRHKITKRGQNVTFRCDPISEHNRLYWYRQTLGQGPEFLTYFQNEAQLEKSRLLSDRFSAERPKGSFSTLEIQRTEQGDSAMYLCASSLAVTDMNTGELFFGEGSRLTVL.

This chain links TRBV30 with TRBJ1-6, with TRBD1 matching over 10 bases. J lost 6 bases, V lost 2 bases, and 13 bases had no gene match. This CDR3 spans 18 amino acids. Germline V gives CDR1 GTSNPN, CDR2 SVGIG (reference sequence). CDR3 region: CAWSTTDRGRLRNSPLHF. CDR3 DNA: TGTGCCTGGAGTACGACAGACAGGGGGCGTCTTCGTAATTCACCCCTCCACTTT.

The genes are TRBV20-1 and TRBJ2-3; 7 nucleotides line up with TRBD2. This CDR3 comprises 15 residues. The germline V gene has CDR1 DFQATT and CDR2 SNEGSKA (reference sequence). The V segment lost 3 bases and the J segment 2 bases; nucleotides outside the gene matches: 8. CDR3 sequence reads: CSASKERGLTDTQYF. The CDR3, as DNA: TGCAGTGCTAGTAAAGAGCGGGGACTCACAGATACGCAGTATTTT.

The V call is TRBV7-3, the J call TRBJ2-1, with D maybe TRBD1 (6 bases). The V end lost 5 bases, the J end lost 6 bases, and 14 bases lay between the germline ends. The CDR3 contains 14 residues. CDR1 SGHTA and CDR2 FQGTGA come from the germline V gene. CDR3 residues: CASSPRDTLNEQFF. Here the CDR3 DNA reads TGTGCCAGCAGCCCCCGGGACACCCTCAATGAGCAGTTCTTC.

This chain connects TRBV30 to TRBJ1-4, with unresolved D. The CDR3 spans 13 residues. Trimming stripped 5 bases from V and 4 bases from J, with 11 bases between. Germline V gene lookup returns CDR1 GTSNPN and CDR2 SVGIG (reference sequence). CDR3 region: CAWLALINEKLFF. The CDR3 coding sequence is TGTGCCTGGCTAGCGCTGATTAATGAAAAACTGTTTTTT.

This clone has just a few counts. J is TRBJ2-1 and V is TRBV19; 11 bases match TRBD2. The CDR3 extends over 16 amino acids. Germline V lookup: CDR1 LNHDA, CDR2 SQIVND (reference sequence). V lost 4 bases, J lost 8 bases, and 10 bases stayed unmatched. This CDR3 reads CASSSLSGGAFDEQFF. The CDR3 coding sequence is TGTGCCAGTAGTAGCCTTAGCGGGGGGGCGTTTGATGAGCAGTTCTTC.

Here the CDR3 reads CASSVGGGALTEAFF. In DNA form, the CDR3 reads TGTGCCAGCAGCGTAGGTGGGGGGGCGCTCACTGAAGCTTTCTTT. This chain joins TRBV9 and TRBJ1-1; tentatively, D is TRBD1 (6 bases). V lost 0 bases to trimming and J lost 4 bases, with 13 bases between them. CDR1 and CDR2 (germline): SGDLS, YYNGEE. This CDR3 has 15 residues.

J is TRBJ2-1 and V is TRBV4-1; tentatively, D is TRBD2 (5 bases). Trimming removed 1 base from V and 10 bases from J, with 5 bases in between. Germline CDR1 and CDR2: MGHRA and YSYEKL. This CDR3 contains 11 residues. The CDR3 sequence: CASSQGGEQFF. The CDR3 region has the DNA TGCGCCAGCAGCCAAGGAGGGGAGCAGTTCTTC.

The V and J genes are TRBV5-8 and TRBJ2-2; TRBD2 aligns across 14 bases. Germline CDR1 SGHTS, CDR2 YDEGEE. J was trimmed by 3 bases and V by 4 bases; bases with no gene match: 5. CDR3 length equals 17 residues. CDR3 protein: CASSTGLAGGDTGELFF. The CDR3, as DNA: TGTGCCAGCAGCACCGGACTAGCGGGAGGTGACACCGGGGAGCTGTTTTTT. Looking up the rest from reference TRBV5-8 and TRBJ2-2 gives the full variable domain: EAGVTQSPTHLIKTRGQQATLRCSPISGHTSVYWYQQALGLGLQFLLWYDEGEERNRGNFPPRFSGRQFPNYSSELNVNALELEDSALYLCASSTGLAGGDTGELFFGEGSRLTVL.